The rows below give T cell receptor beta chains drawn from one sample of a study of T cells in Graves' hyperthyroidism and ophthalmopathy. TCRdb processed the multiplex PCR reads anew with MiXCR; each CDR3 protein has one entry. The sample contains fewer than 900,000 distinct CDR3 sequences, roughly a sixth of which appear only once. Material: blood. These receptors came from a woman in her fifties or sixties with Graves' hyperthyroidism that later progressed to Graves' ophthalmopathy. Each CDR3 is given with its conserved first and last residue. Fields, in order: D gene, CDR3 length, clone size, J gene, V gene, CDR3 DNA, CDR3 protein. The D gene is left open where the match is weak. Only part of the rows carry a size: once, few, many, or a class if the clone is expanded.

d_call: -; cdr3_length: 15; clone_size: -; j_call: TRBJ2-7; v_call: TRBV20-1; cdr3_nt: TGCAGTGCCGCCCTCCGACCCGAGCCGTGGGACGAGCAGTACTTC; cdr3_aa: CSAALRPEPWDEQYF
d_call: TRBD1; cdr3_length: 19; clone_size: -; j_call: TRBJ2-5; v_call: TRBV12-5; cdr3_nt: TGTGCTAGTGGTTTGGTATCTTGGGGGACAGGGTACTCAAGAGCGACCCAGTACTTC; cdr3_aa: CASGLVSWGTGYSRATQYF
d_call: -; cdr3_length: 11; clone_size: -; j_call: TRBJ1-1; v_call: TRBV29-1; cdr3_nt: TGCAGCGTTGTGTACGTTGCTGAAGCTTTCTTT; cdr3_aa: CSVVYVAEAFF
d_call: -; cdr3_length: 11; clone_size: -; j_call: TRBJ2-3; v_call: TRBV6-1; cdr3_nt: TGTGCCAGCAGAACCCGAGATACGCAGTATTTT; cdr3_aa: CASRTRDTQYF
d_call: -; cdr3_length: 17; clone_size: -; j_call: TRBJ2-1; v_call: TRBV3-1; cdr3_nt: TGTGCCAGCAGCCAAGATGTTGGGGGGCGCTCCTACAATGAGCAGTTCTTC; cdr3_aa: CASSQDVGGRSYNEQFF
d_call: -; cdr3_length: 15; clone_size: many; j_call: TRBJ1-2; v_call: TRBV20-1; cdr3_nt: TGCAGTGCTAGGGAACCGGGACAAATAAACTATGGCTACACCTTC; cdr3_aa: CSAREPGQINYGYTF
d_call: -; cdr3_length: 13; clone_size: many; j_call: TRBJ1-6; v_call: TRBV30; cdr3_nt: TGTGCCTGGAGTCGGGGGTCTAATTCACCCCTCCACTTT; cdr3_aa: CAWSRGSNSPLHF
d_call: -; cdr3_length: 15; clone_size: many; j_call: TRBJ1-5; v_call: TRBV27; cdr3_nt: TGTGCCAGCAGGCCCCCGGGGCCAAGCAATCAGCCCCAGCATTTT; cdr3_aa: CASRPPGPSNQPQHF
d_call: -; cdr3_length: 13; clone_size: -; j_call: TRBJ2-7; v_call: TRBV3-1; cdr3_nt: TGTGCCAGCAGCCAAAGGGGTTTGTACGAGCAGTACTTC; cdr3_aa: CASSQRGLYEQYF
d_call: TRBD2; cdr3_length: 16; clone_size: many; j_call: TRBJ2-3; v_call: TRBV2; cdr3_nt: TGTGCCAGCAGTACCCCTAGCGGGGGGGGGACAGATACGCAGTATTTT; cdr3_aa: CASSTPSGGGTDTQYF
d_call: TRBD1; cdr3_length: 14; clone_size: few; j_call: TRBJ1-6; v_call: TRBV5-1; cdr3_nt: TGCGCCAGCAGTAGGACAGGGCCGGGTTCACCCCTCCACTTT; cdr3_aa: CASSRTGPGSPLHF
d_call: -; cdr3_length: 14; clone_size: many; j_call: TRBJ1-5; v_call: TRBV20-1; cdr3_nt: TGCAGTGCTTGCAGCGGGGCGAGCAATCAGCCCCAGCATTTT; cdr3_aa: CSACSGASNQPQHF
d_call: -; cdr3_length: 16; clone_size: -; j_call: TRBJ2-5; v_call: TRBV28; cdr3_nt: TGTGCCAGCAGTTCAGCTGAGGTTTACAGCGAAGAGACCCAGTACTTC; cdr3_aa: CASSSAEVYSEETQYF
d_call: TRBD1; cdr3_length: 14; clone_size: -; j_call: TRBJ1-1; v_call: TRBV10-3; cdr3_nt: TGTGCCATCAGTGCGGATAGGGGGCAGGATGAAGCTTTCTTT; cdr3_aa: CAISADRGQDEAFF
d_call: -; cdr3_length: 16; clone_size: -; j_call: TRBJ2-5; v_call: TRBV6-1; cdr3_nt: TGTGCCAGCAGTGAAGCAGGTTGGCAGCCTGGGGAGACCCAGTACTTC; cdr3_aa: CASSEAGWQPGETQYF
d_call: -; cdr3_length: 15; clone_size: many; j_call: TRBJ2-7; v_call: TRBV4-1; cdr3_nt: TGCGCCAGCAGCCAAGGCAGGGTATTAAAGGACGAGCAGTACTTC; cdr3_aa: CASSQGRVLKDEQYF
d_call: -; cdr3_length: 13; clone_size: -; j_call: TRBJ2-5; v_call: TRBV20-1; cdr3_nt: TGCAGTGCTAGTATGGGGTACCAAGAGACCCAGTACTTC; cdr3_aa: CSASMGYQETQYF
d_call: TRBD1; cdr3_length: 15; clone_size: few; j_call: TRBJ1-1; v_call: TRBV9; cdr3_nt: TGTGCCAGCAGCCCCCAGGGGGGGATGAACACTGAAGCTTTCTTT; cdr3_aa: CASSPQGGMNTEAFF
d_call: -; cdr3_length: 13; clone_size: many; j_call: TRBJ2-7; v_call: TRBV7-3; cdr3_nt: TGTGCCAGCAGCCCCGACAGCTCCTACGAGCAGTACTTC; cdr3_aa: CASSPDSSYEQYF
d_call: -; cdr3_length: 12; clone_size: many; j_call: TRBJ1-2; v_call: TRBV12-3/TRBV12-4; cdr3_nt: TGTGCCAGCGTAGAAGGGAACTATGGCTACACCTTC; cdr3_aa: CASVEGNYGYTF
d_call: -; cdr3_length: 14; clone_size: few; j_call: TRBJ1-5; v_call: TRBV9; cdr3_nt: TGTGCCAGCAGCGTAGGACAGGCGGGTCAGCCCCAGCATTTT; cdr3_aa: CASSVGQAGQPQHF
d_call: TRBD1; cdr3_length: 15; clone_size: -; j_call: TRBJ1-4; v_call: TRBV28; cdr3_nt: TGTGCCAGCTTCCCGGGACAGGTTCGGCTTGAAAAACTGTTTTTT; cdr3_aa: CASFPGQVRLEKLFF
d_call: -; cdr3_length: 15; clone_size: -; j_call: TRBJ1-4; v_call: TRBV14; cdr3_nt: TGTGCCAGCAGCCAGGGACACTACTCTAATGAAAAACTGTTTTTT; cdr3_aa: CASSQGHYSNEKLFF
d_call: TRBD2; cdr3_length: 17; clone_size: -; j_call: TRBJ2-3; v_call: TRBV20-1; cdr3_nt: TGCAGTGCTAGAGACTTTAACCTAGCGGGGGGCACAGATACGCAGTATTTT; cdr3_aa: CSARDFNLAGGTDTQYF
d_call: -; cdr3_length: 15; clone_size: many; j_call: TRBJ1-5; v_call: TRBV12-3/TRBV12-4; cdr3_nt: TGTGCCAGCAGCCCCCTCAAGGGGCCCTTGGGGCCCCAGCATTTT; cdr3_aa: CASSPLKGPLGPQHF
d_call: TRBD1; cdr3_length: 15; clone_size: many; j_call: TRBJ2-1; v_call: TRBV7-9; cdr3_nt: TGTGCCAGCAGACACTCGGGACAGGTACGCAATGAGCAGTTCTTC; cdr3_aa: CASRHSGQVRNEQFF
d_call: TRBD1; cdr3_length: 13; clone_size: many; j_call: TRBJ2-5; v_call: TRBV18; cdr3_nt: TGTGCCAGCTCACAGGGGGCCGTAGAGACCCAGTACTTC; cdr3_aa: CASSQGAVETQYF
d_call: -; cdr3_length: 12; clone_size: many; j_call: TRBJ1-1; v_call: TRBV6-1; cdr3_nt: TGTGCCAGCAGCGGGATTAACACTGAAGCTTTCTTT; cdr3_aa: CASSGINTEAFF
d_call: TRBD2; cdr3_length: 16; clone_size: many; j_call: TRBJ2-3; v_call: TRBV7-9; cdr3_nt: TGTGCCAGCATCGTTCTAGCGGGAACTAGCACAGATACGCAGTATTTT; cdr3_aa: CASIVLAGTSTDTQYF
d_call: TRBD1; cdr3_length: 14; clone_size: -; j_call: TRBJ2-7; v_call: TRBV27; cdr3_nt: TGTGCCAGCAGGCAGGGGGAACTCTCCTACGAGCAGTACTTC; cdr3_aa: CASRQGELSYEQYF
d_call: -; cdr3_length: 15; clone_size: many; j_call: TRBJ1-2; v_call: TRBV2; cdr3_nt: TGTGCCAGCAGTGAGGGTACAGGGACGGGCTATGGCTACACCTTC; cdr3_aa: CASSEGTGTGYGYTF
d_call: TRBD1; cdr3_length: 12; clone_size: many; j_call: TRBJ1-2; v_call: TRBV11-2; cdr3_nt: TGTGCCAGCAGCATCACAGGGGATGGCTACACCTTC; cdr3_aa: CASSITGDGYTF
d_call: -; cdr3_length: 13; clone_size: many; j_call: TRBJ2-3; v_call: TRBV7-9; cdr3_nt: TGTGCCAGCAGCCCGAGAGGACCAGATACGCAGTATTTT; cdr3_aa: CASSPRGPDTQYF
d_call: TRBD1; cdr3_length: 13; clone_size: many; j_call: TRBJ1-4; v_call: TRBV2; cdr3_nt: TGTGCCAGCCCCAGGGACAGTAATGAAAAACTGTTTTTT; cdr3_aa: CASPRDSNEKLFF
d_call: TRBD2; cdr3_length: 16; clone_size: many; j_call: TRBJ2-3; v_call: TRBV7-2; cdr3_nt: TGTGCCAGCAGCAGACTAGCGGGGGGGAGCACAGATACGCAGTATTTT; cdr3_aa: CASSRLAGGSTDTQYF
d_call: TRBD2; cdr3_length: 16; clone_size: -; j_call: TRBJ2-1; v_call: TRBV15; cdr3_nt: TGTGCCACCAGCACCACGACTAGCGGGGGCTACAATGAGCAGTTCTTC; cdr3_aa: CATSTTTSGGYNEQFF
d_call: -; cdr3_length: 15; clone_size: -; j_call: TRBJ1-2; v_call: TRBV27; cdr3_nt: TGTGCCAGCAGTTTTGACCCCGACGTCAACTATGGCTACACCTTC; cdr3_aa: CASSFDPDVNYGYTF
d_call: -; cdr3_length: 16; clone_size: -; j_call: TRBJ2-1; v_call: TRBV20-1; cdr3_nt: TGCAGTGCTAGAGACGCCCGGGGAAGCTCCTACAATGAGCAGTTCTTC; cdr3_aa: CSARDARGSSYNEQFF
d_call: TRBD1; cdr3_length: 16; clone_size: many; j_call: TRBJ2-2; v_call: TRBV11-3; cdr3_nt: TGTGCCAGCAGCTACCGGACAGGGACGAACACCGGGGAGCTGTTTTTT; cdr3_aa: CASSYRTGTNTGELFF
d_call: -; cdr3_length: 14; clone_size: -; j_call: TRBJ2-3; v_call: TRBV27; cdr3_nt: TGTGCCAGCAGTAAGGGTTTAGACACAGATACGCAGTATTTT; cdr3_aa: CASSKGLDTDTQYF
d_call: TRBD1; cdr3_length: 15; clone_size: many; j_call: TRBJ2-1; v_call: TRBV5-1; cdr3_nt: TGCGCCAGCAGCTTGGAAACAGGGGCGGACAATGAGCAGTTCTTC; cdr3_aa: CASSLETGADNEQFF
d_call: -; cdr3_length: 12; clone_size: -; j_call: TRBJ2-5; v_call: TRBV19; cdr3_nt: TGTGCCAGTGAGACCTCCGGAGAGACCCAGTACTTC; cdr3_aa: CASETSGETQYF
d_call: TRBD1; cdr3_length: 15; clone_size: many; j_call: TRBJ1-1; v_call: TRBV11-2; cdr3_nt: TGTGCCAGCAGCGCCTGGGACAGGGCAGATACTGAAGCTTTCTTT; cdr3_aa: CASSAWDRADTEAFF
d_call: -; cdr3_length: 14; clone_size: -; j_call: TRBJ2-7; v_call: TRBV10-2; cdr3_nt: TGCGCCAGCAGTGAGGGACAGACCTTCTACGAGCAGTACTTC; cdr3_aa: CASSEGQTFYEQYF
d_call: TRBD2; cdr3_length: 15; clone_size: -; j_call: TRBJ2-7; v_call: TRBV2; cdr3_nt: TGTGCCAGCAGTGAAGGGGCCAGGGACTACTACGAGCAGTACTTC; cdr3_aa: CASSEGARDYYEQYF
d_call: -; cdr3_length: 14; clone_size: -; j_call: TRBJ2-5; v_call: TRBV7-9; cdr3_nt: TGTGCCAGCAGCCGCGACCGATACCAAGAGACCCAGTACTTC; cdr3_aa: CASSRDRYQETQYF
d_call: -; cdr3_length: 14; clone_size: few; j_call: TRBJ1-2; v_call: TRBV7-8; cdr3_nt: TGTGCCAGCAGCTTAGAAGGTCCCACCTATGGCTACACCTTC; cdr3_aa: CASSLEGPTYGYTF
d_call: -; cdr3_length: 12; clone_size: -; j_call: TRBJ2-4; v_call: TRBV7-6; cdr3_nt: TGTGCCAGCAGCCCCAAGGAGAACATTCAGTACTTC; cdr3_aa: CASSPKENIQYF
d_call: -; cdr3_length: 14; clone_size: few; j_call: TRBJ1-1; v_call: TRBV2; cdr3_nt: TGTGCCAGCACTGAAGACGGGATGAACACTGAAGCTTTCTTT; cdr3_aa: CASTEDGMNTEAFF
d_call: -; cdr3_length: 15; clone_size: many; j_call: TRBJ1-1; v_call: TRBV5-1; cdr3_nt: TGCGCCAGCAGCTCCCCGGCCAACGGGAACACTGAAGCTTTCTTT; cdr3_aa: CASSSPANGNTEAFF